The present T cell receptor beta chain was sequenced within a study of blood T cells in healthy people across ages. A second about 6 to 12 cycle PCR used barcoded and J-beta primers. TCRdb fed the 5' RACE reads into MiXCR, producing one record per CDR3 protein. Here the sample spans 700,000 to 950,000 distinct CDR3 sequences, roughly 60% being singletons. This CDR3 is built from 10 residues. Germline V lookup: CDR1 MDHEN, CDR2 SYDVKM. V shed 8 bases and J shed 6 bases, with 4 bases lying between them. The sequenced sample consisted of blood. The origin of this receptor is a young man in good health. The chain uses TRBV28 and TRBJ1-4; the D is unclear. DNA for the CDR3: TGTGCCAGCGGCTATGAAAAACTGTTTTTT. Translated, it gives CASGYEKLFF.